This T cell receptor beta chain derives from a study of identical twins. TCRdb re-derived calls from the 5' RACE reads in MiXCR, one entry per CDR3 protein. The sample contains 1.5 million to 2 million distinct CDR3 sequences, under 35% of which appear only once. With 6 bases removed from V and 3 bases from J, the gap between germline ends came to 14 bases. The CDR3 consists of 15 residues. Looked up from germline, CDR1 is MDHEN and CDR2 is SYDVKM. This chain joins TRBV28 and TRBJ1-4; D is possibly TRBD1 (5 bases). Sequenced input: cord blood. The clonotype was recovered from a newborn girl in good health. CDR3 nucleotide sequence: TGTGCCAGCAGCGGAGGGTGGGGGGCTAATGAAAAACTGTTTTTT. Its protein product is CASSGGWGANEKLFF.